Below, 5 T cell receptor beta chains from the same sample are listed, as sequenced in a study of blood T cell dynamics during melanoma immunotherapy (dated by TCRdb to about 2020). Preparation of the library involved the immunoSEQ multiplex PCR assay. The table comes from immuneACCESS by way of TCRdb, which keeps in-frame sequences with V and J called. Part of the clones is missing from these tables; in studies checked, under half for an unresolved V gene and the rest for unknown reasons. This sample gives 25,000 to 30,000 clones in total; over 70% of them show up just once. The top ten hold about 9.4% of the sample. The label giving this sample's time point can be read as: week 3, after first cycle of checkpoint inhibitor. The source was blood, collected from a patient treated with checkpoint blockade. These TCRs come from a human donor with melanoma.

The chain combines TRBV6-6 with TRBJ1-6, with D possibly TRBD1 on 6 matching bases. Trimming left V 0 bases short and J 8 bases short, with 14 bases between. Per the germline V gene, CDR1 is MNHNY and CDR2 is SVGAGI (reference sequence). CDR3 size: 16 residues. DNA of the CDR3: TGTGCCAGCAGTTACTCACCACAGGGAGGCCATTCACCCCTCCACTTT. Its protein product is CASSYSPQGGHSPLHF.

The chain is built from TRBV5-4 and TRBJ2-1; D might be TRBD1 (6 bases). Trimming stripped 2 bases from V and 7 bases from J, with 16 bases between. The CDR3 is 15 amino acids. Germline CDR1 and CDR2: SGHNT and YYREEE (reference sequence). As DNA, the CDR3 is TGTGCCAGCAGCTTCGGACAGCCTAAGGGGAATGAGCAGTTCTTC. Residues: CASSFGQPKGNEQFF.

The chain couples TRBV27 to TRBJ2-3; D gene unclear. Trimming stripped 6 bases from V and 8 bases from J, with 12 bases between. The CDR3 is 12 residues long. Germline CDR1 is MNHEY and CDR2 is SMNVEV (reference sequence). The CDR3 loop reads CASRPAGGTQYF. The CDR3 DNA is TGTGCCAGCAGGCCTGCCGGCGGTACGCAGTATTTT.

CDR3 sequence: CASSARASYGYTF. CDR3 DNA: TGTGCCAGCAGCGCCAGGGCGAGCTATGGCTACACCTTC. The rearrangement uses TRBV9 and TRBJ1-2; D might be TRBD1 (5 bases). The ends were cut back, 3 bases at V and 4 bases at J, with 10 bases in the middle. This CDR3 comprises 13 residues. Germline lookup yields CDR1 SGDLS and CDR2 YYNGEE.

The chain employs TRBV6-5 and TRBJ2-2; D unclear. The V end lost 0 bases, the J end lost 4 bases, and 9 bases lay between the germline ends. The CDR3 spans 15 residues. Germline CDR1 reads MNHEY; CDR2 reads SVGAGI. This CDR3 reads CASSYSVASTGELFF. The CDR3, as DNA: TGTGCCAGCAGTTACTCGGTGGCCTCCACCGGGGAGCTGTTTTTT.